This is a list of T cell receptor beta chains from one sample in a study of T cell responses to AZD1222 COVID-19 vaccine. Assay used: immunoSEQ multiplex PCR; TCRdb lists only in-frame clones, some missing. Here the sample spans tens of thousands of clones, 86% being singletons. The source material was peripheral blood, sampled 28 days after the second AZD1222 dose. The receptors were sampled from an adult who received the AZD1222 COVID-19 vaccine. Both conserved end residues are part of each CDR3. The D gene is left open where the match is weak. Some rows mark clone size as missing; the rest say once, few, many or name a class of expanded clone.

abundance: few
d_gene: .
v_gene: TRBV7-2
j_gene: TRBJ2-7
CDR3aa: CASSPTHYEQYF
CDR3nt: TGTGCCAGCAGCCCAACCCACTACGAGCAGTACTTC

abundance: .
d_gene: .
v_gene: TRBV7-9
j_gene: TRBJ2-7
CDR3aa: CASSSYYEQYF
CDR3nt: TGTGCCAGCAGCTCCTACTACGAGCAGTACTTC

abundance: .
d_gene: .
v_gene: TRBV14
j_gene: TRBJ2-7
CDR3aa: CASSLQGGSEQYF
CDR3nt: TGTGCCAGCAGCCTACAGGGGGGGTCCGAGCAGTACTTC

abundance: .
d_gene: .
v_gene: TRBV29-1
j_gene: TRBJ1-6
CDR3aa: CSARQGDNSPLHF
CDR3nt: TGCAGCGCCCGCCAGGGTGACAATTCACCCCTCCACTTT

abundance: once
d_gene: .
v_gene: TRBV19
j_gene: TRBJ2-6
CDR3aa: CASSPQWAGANVLTF
CDR3nt: TGTGCCAGTAGCCCCCAGTGGGCCGGGGCCAACGTCCTGACTTTC

abundance: .
d_gene: TRBD2
v_gene: TRBV7-3
j_gene: TRBJ2-3
CDR3aa: CASSPIAGRTDTQYF
CDR3nt: TGTGCCAGCAGCCCTATAGCGGGACGCACAGATACGCAGTATTTT

abundance: .
d_gene: .
v_gene: TRBV15
j_gene: TRBJ1-4
CDR3aa: CATNRQGREKLFF
CDR3nt: TGTGCCACCAACCGGCAGGGGCGTGAAAAACTGTTTTTT

abundance: .
d_gene: .
v_gene: TRBV4-1
j_gene: TRBJ1-6
CDR3aa: CASSQVDRTNSPLHF
CDR3nt: TGCGCCAGCAGCCAAGTAGACAGGACCAATTCACCCCTCCACTTT

abundance: .
d_gene: TRBD1
v_gene: TRBV19
j_gene: TRBJ1-2
CDR3aa: CASSIKTGNYGYTF
CDR3nt: TGTGCCAGTAGTATAAAGACAGGGAACTATGGCTACACCTTC

abundance: .
d_gene: .
v_gene: TRBV6-2/TRBV6-3
j_gene: TRBJ1-5
CDR3aa: CASSYSGDQPQHF
CDR3nt: TGTGCCAGCAGTTACTCAGGTGATCAGCCCCAGCATTTT

abundance: few
d_gene: TRBD2
v_gene: TRBV4-3
j_gene: TRBJ2-1
CDR3aa: CASSQDPEGGRGYNEQFF
CDR3nt: TGCGCCAGCAGCCAAGATCCGGAAGGCGGGAGGGGCTACAATGAGCAGTTCTTC

abundance: .
d_gene: .
v_gene: TRBV11-1
j_gene: TRBJ1-6
CDR3aa: CASRTGTGFNSPLHF
CDR3nt: TGTGCCAGCAGAACCGGGACCGGCTTTAATTCACCCCTCCACTTT

abundance: .
d_gene: .
v_gene: TRBV23-1
j_gene: TRBJ2-5
CDR3aa: CASSPDGETQYF
CDR3nt: TGCGCCAGCAGTCCTGACGGGGAGACCCAGTACTTC

abundance: .
d_gene: .
v_gene: TRBV23-1
j_gene: TRBJ1-1
CDR3aa: CASSPFERNTEAFF
CDR3nt: TGCGCCAGCAGTCCCTTCGAGAGAAACACTGAAGCTTTCTTT

abundance: .
d_gene: TRBD2
v_gene: TRBV9
j_gene: TRBJ2-2
CDR3aa: CASSGASGSNTGELFF
CDR3nt: TGTGCCAGCAGCGGGGCTAGCGGGAGTAACACCGGGGAGCTGTTTTTT

abundance: .
d_gene: .
v_gene: TRBV12-3/TRBV12-4
j_gene: TRBJ1-5
CDR3aa: CASRPDSNQPQHF
CDR3nt: TGTGCCAGCAGACCGGACAGCAATCAGCCCCAGCATTTT

abundance: .
d_gene: .
v_gene: TRBV3-1/TRBV3-2
j_gene: TRBJ1-6
CDR3aa: CASSQDALEPLHF
CDR3nt: TGTGCCAGCAGCCAAGACGCCCTAGAACCCCTCCACTTT

abundance: .
d_gene: .
v_gene: TRBV30
j_gene: TRBJ1-2
CDR3aa: CACDPPRSYTF
CDR3nt: TGTGCCTGTGACCCGCCCAGGAGCTACACCTTC

abundance: .
d_gene: .
v_gene: TRBV15
j_gene: TRBJ1-4
CDR3aa: CATSRAGRATNEKLFF
CDR3nt: TGTGCCACCAGCAGAGCAGGACGGGCAACTAATGAAAAACTGTTTTTT

abundance: once
d_gene: .
v_gene: TRBV6-2/TRBV6-3
j_gene: TRBJ2-6
CDR3aa: CASGHTGANVLTF
CDR3nt: TGTGCCAGCGGCCACACTGGGGCCAACGTCCTGACTTTC

abundance: once
d_gene: .
v_gene: TRBV5-1
j_gene: TRBJ2-5
CDR3aa: CASSVEGERETQYF
CDR3nt: TGCGCCAGCAGCGTGGAGGGAGAGCGGGAGACCCAGTACTTC

abundance: .
d_gene: TRBD1
v_gene: TRBV30
j_gene: TRBJ2-7
CDR3aa: CAWRAPTIDRGYEQYF
CDR3nt: TGTGCCTGGAGAGCCCCCACCATAGACAGGGGGTACGAGCAGTACTTC

abundance: .
d_gene: .
v_gene: TRBV7-9
j_gene: TRBJ2-2
CDR3aa: CASRQDSDTGELFF
CDR3nt: TGTGCCAGCAGGCAAGACAGTGATACCGGGGAGCTGTTTTTT

abundance: .
d_gene: .
v_gene: TRBV5-5
j_gene: TRBJ2-2
CDR3aa: CASSRAPAGELFF
CDR3nt: TGTGCCAGCAGCCGGGCCCCGGCCGGGGAGCTGTTTTTT

abundance: .
d_gene: .
v_gene: TRBV6-5
j_gene: TRBJ2-5
CDR3aa: CASSFRLGGQETQYF
CDR3nt: TGTGCCAGCAGTTTCAGGCTCGGAGGGCAAGAGACCCAGTACTTC

abundance: .
d_gene: .
v_gene: TRBV4-3
j_gene: TRBJ2-3
CDR3aa: CASSQAGGTDTQYF
CDR3nt: TGCGCCAGCAGCCAAGCAGGGGGGACAGATACGCAGTATTTT

abundance: .
d_gene: .
v_gene: TRBV4-1
j_gene: TRBJ2-7
CDR3aa: CASRGEEEQYF
CDR3nt: TGCGCCAGCCGCGGGGAAGAGGAGCAGTACTTC

abundance: .
d_gene: .
v_gene: TRBV19
j_gene: TRBJ1-4
CDR3aa: CASSFSRGVKEKLFF
CDR3nt: TGTGCCAGTAGTTTTTCGAGGGGAGTTAAGGAAAAACTGTTTTTT

abundance: .
d_gene: .
v_gene: TRBV18
j_gene: TRBJ1-3
CDR3aa: CASSLSAGNTIYF
CDR3nt: TGTGCCAGCTCACTCTCGGCAGGAAACACCATATATTTT

abundance: .
d_gene: TRBD1
v_gene: TRBV5-1
j_gene: TRBJ2-2
CDR3aa: CASSPGTGGDVGGELFF
CDR3nt: TGCGCCAGCAGCCCAGGGACAGGGGGCGACGTTGGCGGGGAGCTGTTTTTT

abundance: .
d_gene: .
v_gene: TRBV7-5
j_gene: TRBJ1-5
CDR3aa: CARSLVGNSNQPQHF
CDR3nt: TGTGCCAGAAGCCTAGTCGGGAACAGCAATCAGCCCCAGCATTTT

abundance: .
d_gene: TRBD2
v_gene: TRBV28
j_gene: TRBJ2-3
CDR3aa: CASSPGTSGGRTDTQYF
CDR3nt: TGTGCCAGCAGTCCTGGGACTAGCGGGGGCCGCACAGATACGCAGTATTTT

abundance: .
d_gene: TRBD1
v_gene: TRBV18
j_gene: TRBJ2-7
CDR3aa: CASSPPSGGTVYEQYF
CDR3nt: TGTGCCAGCTCACCACCTTCAGGGGGCACAGTCTACGAGCAGTACTTC

abundance: .
d_gene: .
v_gene: TRBV14
j_gene: TRBJ2-7
CDR3aa: CASSQGRLRRYEQYF
CDR3nt: TGTGCCAGCAGCCAAGGACGGCTACGACGCTACGAGCAGTACTTC

abundance: .
d_gene: TRBD1
v_gene: TRBV6-5
j_gene: TRBJ1-2
CDR3aa: CASSYSNRGPYGYTF
CDR3nt: TGTGCCAGCAGTTACTCGAACAGGGGGCCCTATGGCTACACCTTC

abundance: .
d_gene: .
v_gene: TRBV28
j_gene: TRBJ1-4
CDR3aa: CALSSGDNEKLFF
CDR3nt: TGTGCCCTATCATCAGGGGATAATGAAAAACTGTTTTTT

abundance: few
d_gene: .
v_gene: TRBV7-9
j_gene: TRBJ1-2
CDR3aa: CASSQNRNYGYTF
CDR3nt: TGTGCCAGCAGCCAAAATCGAAACTATGGCTACACCTTC

abundance: .
d_gene: TRBD2
v_gene: TRBV5-4
j_gene: TRBJ2-3
CDR3aa: CASSSRSGGGADTQYF
CDR3nt: TGTGCCAGCAGCTCCCGGTCTGGCGGGGGGGCGGATACGCAGTATTTT

abundance: .
d_gene: TRBD1
v_gene: TRBV6-1
j_gene: TRBJ2-1
CDR3aa: CASSEEGTVYNEQFF
CDR3nt: TGTGCCAGCAGTGAAGAGGGGACAGTATACAATGAGCAGTTCTTC

abundance: .
d_gene: TRBD2
v_gene: TRBV28
j_gene: TRBJ2-1
CDR3aa: CASSLALRLAGSYNEQFF
CDR3nt: TGTGCCAGCAGTTTAGCCTTAAGACTAGCGGGGTCCTACAATGAGCAGTTCTTC

abundance: .
d_gene: .
v_gene: TRBV6-5
j_gene: TRBJ1-1
CDR3aa: CASSITGAGDTEAFF
CDR3nt: TGTGCCAGCAGTATCACAGGAGCCGGGGACACTGAAGCTTTCTTT

abundance: .
d_gene: .
v_gene: TRBV18
j_gene: TRBJ1-6
CDR3aa: CASSPPVRAGLRAPLHF
CDR3nt: TGTGCCAGCTCACCACCAGTCCGGGCAGGACTAAGGGCACCCCTCCACTTT

abundance: .
d_gene: .
v_gene: TRBV5-4
j_gene: TRBJ1-5
CDR3aa: CASSLDQGQPQHF
CDR3nt: TGTGCCAGCAGCTTAGACCAAGGGCAGCCCCAGCATTTT

abundance: few
d_gene: .
v_gene: TRBV2
j_gene: TRBJ2-7
CDR3aa: CASSEAYEQYF
CDR3nt: TGTGCCAGCAGTGAGGCTTACGAGCAGTACTTC

abundance: .
d_gene: .
v_gene: TRBV5-5
j_gene: TRBJ2-3
CDR3aa: CASSFSVLSTDTQYF
CDR3nt: TGTGCCAGCAGCTTTTCCGTGCTCAGCACAGATACGCAGTATTTT

abundance: .
d_gene: .
v_gene: TRBV6-2/TRBV6-3
j_gene: TRBJ2-2
CDR3aa: CASSYRPLNTGELFF
CDR3nt: TGTGCCAGCAGTTACCGGCCCCTGAACACCGGGGAGCTGTTTTTT

abundance: .
d_gene: TRBD2
v_gene: TRBV5-1
j_gene: TRBJ2-5
CDR3aa: CASRAGVQETQYF
CDR3nt: TGCGCCAGCAGGGCGGGGGTACAAGAGACCCAGTACTTC

abundance: once
d_gene: .
v_gene: TRBV5-6
j_gene: TRBJ1-3
CDR3aa: CASSFLSSGNTIYF
CDR3nt: TGTGCCAGCAGCTTTTTAAGCTCTGGAAACACCATATATTTT

abundance: .
d_gene: .
v_gene: TRBV18
j_gene: TRBJ2-7
CDR3aa: CASSSGTLYEQYF
CDR3nt: TGTGCCAGCTCATCCGGGACCCTCTACGAGCAGTACTTC

abundance: .
d_gene: TRBD2
v_gene: TRBV14
j_gene: TRBJ2-1
CDR3aa: CASSEPGLAWNEQFF
CDR3nt: TGTGCCAGCAGCGAGCCAGGACTAGCGTGGAATGAGCAGTTCTTC

abundance: .
d_gene: TRBD1
v_gene: TRBV19
j_gene: TRBJ1-2
CDR3aa: CASSPDRANYGYTF
CDR3nt: TGTGCCAGTAGCCCGGACAGGGCCAACTATGGCTACACCTTC

abundance: .
d_gene: TRBD1
v_gene: TRBV6-5
j_gene: TRBJ2-2
CDR3aa: CASIPTGGNTGELFF
CDR3nt: TGTGCCAGCATACCTACAGGGGGTAACACCGGGGAGCTGTTTTTT

abundance: once
d_gene: .
v_gene: TRBV7-2
j_gene: TRBJ1-1
CDR3aa: CASSSGGPEAFF
CDR3nt: TGTGCCAGCAGCTCGGGGGGCCCTGAAGCTTTCTTT